Here is one TCR beta chain with its context. The V gene lost 4 bases and the J gene lost 9 bases, with 7 bases spanning the gap. There are 12 residues in the CDR3. The germline gives CDR1 MNHEY, CDR2 SVGAGI. These data are taken from a study of blood T cell repertoires in COVID-19. Study context: The study drew acute and convalescent COVID-19 samples from the United States, Italy and Spain. In each case, the material was cDNA or gDNA derived from T cells, B-cell-depleted T cells, or PBMCs.

Measured with immunoSEQ multiplex PCR; TCRdb has only the in-frame clones, and not every one. The data contain 140,000 to 150,000 clones, approximately 82% of them singletons. This TCR derives from a man between 60 and 75 years old with active or convalescent COVID-19. Sequenced input: peripheral blood. The gene calls are TRBV6-5 and TRBJ1-6; D not certain. The CDR3 bases are TGTGCCAGCAGTTCCCCCAGTTCACCCCTCCACTTT. It translates to CASSSPSSPLHF.